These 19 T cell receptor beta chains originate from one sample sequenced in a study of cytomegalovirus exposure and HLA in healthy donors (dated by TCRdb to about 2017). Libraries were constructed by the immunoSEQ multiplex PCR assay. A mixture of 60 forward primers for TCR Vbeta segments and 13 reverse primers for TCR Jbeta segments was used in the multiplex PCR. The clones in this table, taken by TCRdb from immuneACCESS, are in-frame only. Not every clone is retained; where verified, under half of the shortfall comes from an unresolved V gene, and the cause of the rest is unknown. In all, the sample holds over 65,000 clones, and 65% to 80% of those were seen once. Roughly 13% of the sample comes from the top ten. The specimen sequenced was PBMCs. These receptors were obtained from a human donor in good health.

CDR3 protein: CASSDARHLNTGELFF. DNA for the CDR3: TGTGCCAGCAGTGATGCGAGACACCTGAACACCGGGGAGCTGTTTTTT. J is TRBJ2-2 and V is TRBV2; D ambiguous. This CDR3 has 16 amino acids. V lost 3 bases, J lost 1 base, and 12 bases lay in between. CDR1 SNHLY and CDR2 FYNNEI come from the germline V gene.

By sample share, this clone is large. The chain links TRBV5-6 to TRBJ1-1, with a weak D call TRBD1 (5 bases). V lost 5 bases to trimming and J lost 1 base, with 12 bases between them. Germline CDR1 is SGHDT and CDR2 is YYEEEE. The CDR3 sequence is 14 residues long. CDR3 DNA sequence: TGTGCCAGCAGTCCGGACAAGCAGAACACTGAAGCTTTCTTT. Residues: CASSPDKQNTEAFF.

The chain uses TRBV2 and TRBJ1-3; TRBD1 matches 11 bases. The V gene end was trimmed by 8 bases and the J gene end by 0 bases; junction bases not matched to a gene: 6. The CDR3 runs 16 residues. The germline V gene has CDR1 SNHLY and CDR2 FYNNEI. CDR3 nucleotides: TGTGCCAGCTCGGACAGGGGGCCCCTCTCTGGAAACACCATATATTTT. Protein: CASSDRGPLSGNTIYF.

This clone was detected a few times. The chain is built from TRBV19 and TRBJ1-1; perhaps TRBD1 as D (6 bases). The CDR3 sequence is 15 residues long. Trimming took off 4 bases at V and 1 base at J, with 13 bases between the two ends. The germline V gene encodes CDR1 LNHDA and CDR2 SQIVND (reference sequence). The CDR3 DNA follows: TGTGCCAGTAGTAGCAGCTCGACAGGGAACACTGAAGCTTTCTTT. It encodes CASSSSSTGNTEAFF.

CDR3: CASSVGAGLYYNEQFF. In nucleotides, the CDR3 is TGTGCCAGCAGCGTAGGAGCAGGATTATACTACAATGAGCAGTTCTTC. J is TRBJ2-1 and V is TRBV9; D uncertain. Per the germline V gene, CDR1 is SGDLS and CDR2 is YYNGEE. This CDR3 region has 16 residues. The V gene lost 0 bases and the J gene lost 3 bases, with 13 bases spanning the gap. Using reference TRBV9 and TRBJ2-1 for the parts outside the CDR3, the full variable domain is DSGVTQTPKHLITATGQRVTLRCSPRSGDLSVYWYQQSLDQGLQFLIQYYNGEERAKGNILERFSAQQFPDLHSELNLSSLELGDSALYFCASSVGAGLYYNEQFFGPGTRLTVL.

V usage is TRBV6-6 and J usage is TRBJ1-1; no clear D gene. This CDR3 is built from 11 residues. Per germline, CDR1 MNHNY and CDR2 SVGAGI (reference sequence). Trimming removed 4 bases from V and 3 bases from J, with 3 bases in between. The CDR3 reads CASSFYTEAFF. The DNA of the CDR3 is TGTGCCAGCAGTTTCTACACTGAAGCTTTCTTT.

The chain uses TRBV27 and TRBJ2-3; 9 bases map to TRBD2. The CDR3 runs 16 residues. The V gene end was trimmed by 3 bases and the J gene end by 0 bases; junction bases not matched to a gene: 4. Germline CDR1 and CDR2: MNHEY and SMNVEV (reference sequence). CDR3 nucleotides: TGTGCCAGCAGTTTGTTAGCGGGGGTTAGCACAGATACGCAGTATTTT. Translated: CASSLLAGVSTDTQYF.

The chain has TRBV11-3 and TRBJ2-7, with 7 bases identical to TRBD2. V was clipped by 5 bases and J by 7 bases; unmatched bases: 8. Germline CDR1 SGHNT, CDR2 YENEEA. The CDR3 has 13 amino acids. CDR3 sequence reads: CASSPGEGLEQYF. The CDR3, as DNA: TGTGCCAGCAGCCCGGGGGAGGGACTGGAGCAGTACTTC.

CDR3: CASSQTGGLSYEQYF. In nucleotides, the CDR3 is TGTGCCAGCAGCCAGACGGGAGGATTGTCCTACGAGCAGTACTTC. The V gene is TRBV7-8, the J gene TRBJ2-7, with 7 bases aligning to TRBD2. The germline CDR1 and CDR2 sequences are SGHVS and FQNEAQ. Germline trimming cut 5 bases from V and 1 base from J; bases unmatched to any gene: 8. This CDR3 spans 15 amino acids.

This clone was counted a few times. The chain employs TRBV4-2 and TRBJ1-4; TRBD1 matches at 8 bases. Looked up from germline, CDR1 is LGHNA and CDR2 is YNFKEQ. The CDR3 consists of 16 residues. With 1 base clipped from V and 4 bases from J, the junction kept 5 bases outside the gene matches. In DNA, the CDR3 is TGTGCCAGCAGCCAAGGGAGGACAGGGAGTAATGAAAAACTGTTTTTT. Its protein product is CASSQGRTGSNEKLFF.

Here the CDR3 DNA reads TGCAGCGTTGACGGTGGGGCAGGGAATGGCTACACCTTC. Protein product: CSVDGGAGNGYTF. The rearrangement uses TRBV29-1 and TRBJ1-2; TRBD1 is a possible D gene (5 bases). The CDR3 contains 13 residues. Trimming took 3 bases from V and 6 from J, leaving 14 bases between them. Germline V lookup: CDR1 SQVTM, CDR2 ANQGSEA.

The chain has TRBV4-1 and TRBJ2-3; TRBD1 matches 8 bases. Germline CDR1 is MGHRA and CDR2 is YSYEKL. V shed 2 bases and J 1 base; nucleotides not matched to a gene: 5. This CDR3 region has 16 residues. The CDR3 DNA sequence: TGCGCCAGCAGCCAACAAGACAGGGGCGGCACAGATACGCAGTATTTT. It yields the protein CASSQQDRGGTDTQYF.

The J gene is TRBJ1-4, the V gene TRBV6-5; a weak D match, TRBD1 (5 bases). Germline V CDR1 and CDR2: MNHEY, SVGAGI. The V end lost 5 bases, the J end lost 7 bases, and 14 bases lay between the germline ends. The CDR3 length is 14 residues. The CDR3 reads CASSRGFIGEKLFF. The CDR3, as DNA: TGTGCCAGCAGTCGGGGGTTCATTGGTGAAAAACTGTTTTTT.

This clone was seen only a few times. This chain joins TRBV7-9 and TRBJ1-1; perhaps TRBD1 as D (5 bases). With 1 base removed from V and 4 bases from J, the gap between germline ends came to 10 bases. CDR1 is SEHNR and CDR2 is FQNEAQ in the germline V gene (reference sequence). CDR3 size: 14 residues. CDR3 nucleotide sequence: TGTGCCAGCAGCTTAGATCGGGGGGGCACTGAAGCTTTCTTT. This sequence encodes CASSLDRGGTEAFF.

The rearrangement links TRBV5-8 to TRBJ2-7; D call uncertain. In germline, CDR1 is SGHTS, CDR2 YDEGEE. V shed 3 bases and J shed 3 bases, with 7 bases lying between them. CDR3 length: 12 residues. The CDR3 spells CASSSLYYEQYF. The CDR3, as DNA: TGTGCCAGCAGCTCCCTTTACTACGAGCAGTACTTC.

The CDR3 sequence is CASSLAGRYEQYF. CDR3 in DNA: TGTGCCAGCAGCCTGGCAGGTCGATACGAGCAGTACTTC. J is TRBJ2-5 and V is TRBV14; D not resolved. The J call may be in error: the DNA end matches TRBJ2-7 better. The germline V gene encodes CDR1 SGHDN and CDR2 FVKESK. The CDR3 runs 13 residues.

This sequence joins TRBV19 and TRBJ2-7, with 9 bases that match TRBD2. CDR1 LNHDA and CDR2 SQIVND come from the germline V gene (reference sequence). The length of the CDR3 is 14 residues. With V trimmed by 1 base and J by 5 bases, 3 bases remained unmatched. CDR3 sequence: CASSIAGGRDEQYF. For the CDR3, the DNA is TGTGCCAGTAGTATAGCTGGCGGGAGGGACGAGCAGTACTTC.

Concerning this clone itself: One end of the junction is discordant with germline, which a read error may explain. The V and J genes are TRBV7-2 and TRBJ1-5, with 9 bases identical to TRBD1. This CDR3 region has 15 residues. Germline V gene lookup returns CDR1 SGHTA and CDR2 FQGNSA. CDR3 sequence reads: CASSTGDRVAQPQNF. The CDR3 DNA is TGTGCCAGCAGCACGGGGGACAGGGTGGCTCAGCCCCAGAATTTT.

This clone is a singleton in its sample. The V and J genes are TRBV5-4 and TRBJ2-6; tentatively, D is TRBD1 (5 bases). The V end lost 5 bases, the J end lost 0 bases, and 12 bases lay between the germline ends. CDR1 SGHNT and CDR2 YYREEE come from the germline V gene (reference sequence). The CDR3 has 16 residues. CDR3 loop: CASSRYRHSGANVLTF. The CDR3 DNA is TGTGCCAGCAGTCGTTACAGGCACTCTGGGGCCAACGTCCTGACTTTC.